What follows are 24 T cell receptor beta chains derived from one specimen sequenced in a study of cytomegalovirus exposure and HLA in healthy donors. PCR used 60 Vbeta primers and 13 Jbeta primers. Some clones are missing from TCRdb's copy, which holds only in-frame ones; the method was immunoSEQ multiplex PCR. This table holds roughly 110,000 clones. The source material was PBMCs. These receptors all stem from a man younger than 45 in good health and CMV-seronegative.

This rearrangement joins TRBV19 to TRBJ1-2; D is perhaps TRBD1 (6 bases). The CDR3 contains 14 residues. The germline V gene encodes CDR1 LNHDA and CDR2 SQIVND (reference sequence). The V gene lost 3 bases and the J gene lost 6 bases, with 14 bases spanning the gap. The chain's CDR3 is CASSIAGGNHGYTF. CDR3 sequence (DNA): TGTGCCAGTAGTATCGCGGGGGGCAATCATGGCTACACCTTC. The variable domain in full, with the rest retrieved from reference TRBV19 and TRBJ1-2, is DGGITQSPKYLFRKEGQNVTLSCEQNLNHDAMYWYRQDPGQGLRLIYYSQIVNDFQKGDIAEGYSVSREKKESFPLTVTSAQKNPTAFYLCASSIAGGNHGYTFGSGTRLTVV.

The gene calls are TRBV10-2 and TRBJ2-5, with a possible D match to TRBD1 (5 bases). This CDR3 comprises 12 residues. Trimming took 5 bases from V and 4 from J, leaving 8 bases between them. The germline V gene has CDR1 WSHSY and CDR2 SAAADI. CDR3 sequence reads: CASSQGLETQYF. CDR3 sequence (DNA): TGCGCCAGCAGTCAGGGTCTAGAGACCCAGTACTTC.

The gene calls are TRBV11-1 and TRBJ2-7; D is possibly TRBD1 (6 bases). CDR1 and CDR2 from the germline V gene are SGHAT and FQDESV (reference sequence). Trimming cost V 2 bases and J 6 bases, with 8 bases left between them. This CDR3 has 12 residues. The CDR3 nucleotides are TGTGCCAGCAGCTTAAGGACAGTCGAGCAGTACTTC. Translated, it gives CASSLRTVEQYF. The whole variable domain, remainder taken from reference TRBV11-1 and TRBJ2-7, is EAEVAQSPRYKITEKSQAVAFWCDPISGHATLYWYRQILGQGPELLVQFQDESVVDDSQLPKDRFSAERLKGVDSTLKIQPAELGDSAMYLCASSLRTVEQYFGPGTRLTVT.

CDR3 sequence: CASSLGQRNQETQYF. The CDR3 region has the DNA TGTGCCAGCAGCTTAGGACAGCGAAACCAAGAGACCCAGTACTTC. J is TRBJ2-5 and V is TRBV11-3, with D possibly matching TRBD1 (5 bases). V was shortened by 1 base and J by 0 bases, with 9 bases between the two germline ends. CDR3 length: 15 residues. Germline V gene sequence: CDR1 SGHNT, CDR2 YENEEA.

The CDR3 DNA follows: TGTGCCAGCAGCACCCTCGGAGGACAGGGGGCCTACGAGCAGTACTTC. Its translation: CASSTLGGQGAYEQYF. The chain links TRBV21-1 to TRBJ2-7; TRBD1 is the table's D call, not checked against the DNA. TRBV21-1 is a listed pseudogene. This CDR3 is 16 amino acids long.

The chain couples TRBV28 to TRBJ2-1; 8 bases map to TRBD2. V lost 3 bases to trimming and J lost 0 bases; unmatched junction nucleotides: 1. Per the germline V gene, CDR1 is MDHEN and CDR2 is SYDVKM. The CDR3 loop spans 15 amino acids. The CDR3 DNA sequence: TGTGCCAGCAGTTTGGGGACTAGCTCCTACAATGAGCAGTTCTTC. Protein sequence: CASSLGTSSYNEQFF.

The chain links TRBV28 to TRBJ1-5; 7 bases fit TRBD1. V trimming: 6 bases; J trimming: 7 bases; junction bases outside the gene matches: 9. Germline V gene data show CDR1 as MDHEN and CDR2 as SYDVKM. The CDR3 totals 14 residues. The DNA for the CDR3 is TGTGCCAGCAGCCTGGGACAGCTAAACCAGCCCCAGCATTTT. Amino acid sequence: CASSLGQLNQPQHF. Full variable domain (rest looked up from reference TRBV28 and TRBJ1-5): DVKVTQSSRYLVKRTGEKVFLECVQDMDHENMFWYRQDPGLGLRLIYFSYDVKMKEKGDIPEGYSVSREKKERFSLILESASTNQTSMYLCASSLGQLNQPQHFGDGTRLSIL.

Details on this clone: The identical CDR3 is also encoded by other nucleotide sequences in the sample. The chain carries TRBV6-5 and TRBJ1-2; D is possibly TRBD1 (6 bases). CDR3 length: 15 amino acids. The V gene lost 0 bases and the J gene lost 3 bases, with 11 bases spanning the gap. In germline, CDR1 is MNHEY, CDR2 SVGAGI. CDR3 nucleotides: TGTGCCAGCAGTTACTCGGACAGCGCGTACTATGGCTACACCTTC. Protein sequence: CASSYSDSAYYGYTF.

The rearrangement uses TRBV6-1 and TRBJ2-2; tentatively, D is TRBD1 (6 bases). CDR3 length: 18 amino acids. Deletions cut 3 bases from V and 3 bases from J, with 20 bases between. The germline gives CDR1 MNHNS, CDR2 SASEGT. The CDR3: CASSDYSLQGRDTGELFF. The CDR3 nucleotides are TGTGCCAGCAGTGACTACTCACTACAGGGAAGGGACACCGGGGAGCTGTTTTTT.

The genes are TRBV10-3 and TRBJ2-1; 7 positions match TRBD1. Trimming at V came to 3 bases and at J to 6 bases, leaving 14 bases not matched to a gene. Per germline, CDR1 ENHRY and CDR2 SYGVKD. The CDR3 extends over 17 amino acids. The CDR3 coding sequence is TGTGCCATCAGTGAAAGGACAGTCTCCCCAGGGGGCAATGAGCAGTTCTTC. This sequence encodes CAISERTVSPGGNEQFF.

J is TRBJ1-1 and V is TRBV7-8, with D possibly being TRBD1 (5 bases). V lost 2 bases and J 3 bases, leaving 16 bases between the germline ends. The CDR3 length is 16 residues. The germline V gene has CDR1 SGHVS and CDR2 FQNEAQ. CDR3 in DNA: TGTGCCAGCAGCTTACCGGCCAGGGATACAGACACTGAAGCTTTCTTT. Protein: CASSLPARDTDTEAFF.

This chain uses TRBV4-2 with TRBJ2-1; 7 nucleotides agree with TRBD2. The germline CDR1 and CDR2 sequences are LGHNA and YNFKEQ. The CDR3 length is 15 residues. The V segment lost 4 bases and the J segment 0 bases; nucleotides outside the gene matches: 3. The CDR3 sequence is CASSLRGDSYNEQFF. CDR3 in DNA: TGTGCCAGCAGCCTTCGGGGGGACTCCTACAATGAGCAGTTCTTC.

The chain uses TRBV4-3 and TRBJ1-1, with TRBD1 matching over 8 bases. The V gene end was trimmed by 1 base and the J gene end by 1 base; junction bases not matched to a gene: 14. The CDR3 is 19 amino acids. Germline loops: CDR1 LGHNA, CDR2 YSLEER. The CDR3 loop is CASSQGIDDRGNPNTEAFF. CDR3 bases: TGCGCCAGCAGCCAAGGAATCGATGACAGGGGAAATCCGAACACTGAAGCTTTCTTT.

As DNA, the CDR3 is TGCGCCAGCAGCTTGGGCCAACGCGCAGATACGCAGTATTTT. It codes for CASSLGQRADTQYF. The chain carries TRBV5-1 and TRBJ2-3; D not resolved. V was clipped by 0 bases and J by 4 bases, with 9 bases between them. The germline CDR1 and CDR2 sequences are SGHRS and YFSETQ. The CDR3 runs 14 residues. Together with reference TRBV5-1 and TRBJ2-3, the CDR3 gives the full variable domain: KAGVTQTPRYLIKTRGQQVTLSCSPISGHRSVSWYQQTPGQGLQFLFEYFSETQRNKGNFPGRFSGRQFSNSRSEMNVSTLELGDSALYLCASSLGQRADTQYFGPGTRLTVL.

The J gene is TRBJ1-6, the V gene TRBV6-1; D may be TRBD1 (5 bases). Germline lookup yields CDR1 MNHNS and CDR2 SASEGT. The CDR3 has 14 amino acids. V was cut by 7 bases and J by 7 bases, with 14 bases left in between. CDR3 sequence: CASIPDSWNSPLHF. In DNA form, the CDR3 reads TGTGCCAGCATTCCCGACAGTTGGAATTCACCCCTCCACTTT.

The chain carries TRBV5-6 and TRBJ2-2, with TRBD1 as a possible D gene (5 bases). CDR3 length: 14 amino acids. The V and J ends lost 0 bases and 6 bases respectively, with 9 bases between them. CDR1 is SGHDT, CDR2 YYEEEE, per germline. The CDR3 bases are TGTGCCAGCAGCTTGGGGCAGGGCTCCGGGGAGCTGTTTTTT. Its translation is CASSLGQGSGELFF.

J is TRBJ1-5 and V is TRBV6-1; D uncertain. Trimming cost V 3 bases and J 1 base, with 10 bases left between them. The CDR3 covers 15 residues. Germline V gene data show CDR1 as MNHNS and CDR2 as SASEGT. CDR3: CASSEWGVSNQPQHF. Written as DNA, the CDR3 is TGTGCCAGCAGTGAGTGGGGAGTGAGCAATCAGCCCCAGCATTTT.

The chain joins TRBV5-4 to TRBJ1-5, with D possibly being TRBD1 (6 bases). The germline gives CDR1 SGHNT, CDR2 YYREEE (reference sequence). The CDR3 contains 16 residues. V lost 0 bases and J 0 bases, leaving 10 bases between the germline ends. The CDR3: CASSLGGQNSNQPQHF. CDR3 bases: TGTGCCAGCAGCTTGGGAGGACAGAATAGCAATCAGCCCCAGCATTTT.

The chain uses TRBV15 and TRBJ1-1; maybe TRBD1 (5 bases). This CDR3 region has 14 residues. From germline, CDR1 is LNHNV and CDR2 YYDKDF (reference sequence). V was pared by 3 bases and J by 2 bases, with 10 bases between. CDR3: CATSRRQGNTEAFF. DNA of the CDR3: TGTGCCACCAGCAGGCGGCAGGGCAACACTGAAGCTTTCTTT.

This chain uses TRBV27 with TRBJ1-1, with 7 positions matching TRBD1. Germline CDR1 MNHEY, CDR2 SMNVEV (reference sequence). V shed 5 bases and J 4 bases; nucleotides not matched to a gene: 4. This CDR3 has 13 residues. The DNA for the CDR3 is TGTGCCAGCAGTCTTCAGGGGGGCACTGAAGCTTTCTTT. This gives the protein CASSLQGGTEAFF.

The chain carries TRBV25-1 and TRBJ2-3; tentative D call: TRBD2 (5 bases). Germline CDR1 is MGHDK and CDR2 is SYGVNS. Trimming took off 6 bases at V and 3 bases at J, with 16 bases between the two ends. The CDR3 sequence is 15 residues long. Here the CDR3 reads CASSSPGTGTDTQYF. In DNA, the CDR3 is TGTGCCAGCAGCAGTCCAGGTACGGGAACAGATACGCAGTATTTT.

The chain couples TRBV5-1 to TRBJ1-2, with TRBD1 identical over 8 bases. The V gene's germline CDR1 is SGHRS and CDR2 YFSETQ. This CDR3 has 15 amino acids. V was clipped by 7 bases and J by 8 bases; unmatched bases: 16. The CDR3: CASVELPQGVQGYTF. The CDR3 DNA reads as TGCGCCAGCGTCGAATTACCACAGGGGGTGCAGGGCTACACCTTC.

The CDR3, as DNA: TGTGCCAGCAGCTTAATGTCGGGTACCTCTGGAAACACCATATATTTT. Protein: CASSLMSGTSGNTIYF. The gene calls are TRBV7-2 and TRBJ1-3; D gene unclear. The germline V and J ends were trimmed by 2 bases and 0 bases, with 11 bases remaining between them. This CDR3 spans 16 amino acids. The germline CDR1 and CDR2 sequences are SGHTA and FQGNSA.

V and J are TRBV7-9 and TRBJ1-2; 7 nucleotides align to TRBD1. CDR3 length equals 13 residues. Germline CDR1 SEHNR, CDR2 FQNEAQ (reference sequence). The J segment lost 5 bases and the V segment lost 6 bases, leaving 6 bases of the junction unmatched. The CDR3 DNA reads TGTGCCAGCAGGAGGGAGACAGGGTATGGCTACACCTTC. Its protein is CASRRETGYGYTF.